Below are 2 T cell receptor beta chains sequenced from a single sample in a study of control samples from healthy donors and cancer patients. Here immunoSEQ multiplex PCR was the method, and the copy in TCRdb shows in-frame clones only, minus some. The sample has some 150,000 clones; under 95% are singletons. The sequenced sample was blood. These receptors were collected from a man aged 40-55 years in good health.

This chain connects TRBV18 to TRBJ2-7; D not resolved. The germline V and J ends were trimmed by 1 base and 2 bases, with 12 bases remaining between them. The CDR3 sequence is 15 residues long. Germline values: CDR1 KGHSH, CDR2 LQKENI. The CDR3 sequence is CASSPLSTSPYEQYF. CDR3 DNA sequence: TGTGCCAGCTCACCACTGTCTACATCCCCCTACGAGCAGTACTTC.

The gene calls are TRBV7-2 and TRBJ2-1, with 7 bases aligning to TRBD1. With 5 bases clipped from V and 11 bases from J, the junction kept 15 bases outside the gene matches. This CDR3 region has 15 residues. Looked up from germline, CDR1 is SGHTA and CDR2 is FQGNSA. CDR3 nucleotides: TGTGCCAGCAGCCCCGTGAGGGGGCGAAAGAAAAAGCAGTTCTTC. Translated: CASSPVRGRKKKQFF.